This entry lists 31 T cell receptor beta chains sequenced from one sample in a study of spatial heterogeneity in lung cancer. The time point here: sample taken at primary tumor resection. TCRdb independently ran MiXCR on the 5' RACE reads; one entry per CDR3 protein. The sample gives some 80,000 distinct CDR3 sequences, around 7.8% of which show up once; 6% to 7% is in the top ten. This material consisted of PBMCs, taken at surgery. The receptor source for this set is a male donor with early-stage non-small cell lung cancer.

The J gene is TRBJ2-3, the V gene TRBV5-4; D might be TRBD2 (5 bases). Per the germline V gene, CDR1 is SGHNT and CDR2 is YYREEE (reference sequence). The CDR3 loop spans 15 amino acids. V was trimmed by 5 bases and J by 0 bases, leaving 13 bases between them. The CDR3 is CASRNSVTSTDTQYF. CDR3 DNA: TGTGCCAGCAGGAATAGCGTGACTAGCACAGATACGCAGTATTTT.

This clonotype came up many times. V is TRBV3-1 and J is TRBJ2-1, with 11 bases that match TRBD2. Germline V gene sequence: CDR1 LGHDT, CDR2 YNNKEL (reference sequence). CDR3 length: 16 residues. The V segment lost 4 bases and the J segment 2 bases; nucleotides outside the gene matches: 4. This CDR3 reads CASSPEGLAAYNEQFF. CDR3 bases: TGTGCCAGCAGCCCCGAGGGACTAGCGGCCTACAATGAGCAGTTCTTC.

Ten or more counts support this clonotype. The rearrangement uses TRBV29-1 and TRBJ1-5; no reliable D call. The CDR3 spans 13 residues. Germline V gene data show CDR1 as SQVTM and CDR2 as ANQGSEA. V was shortened by 4 bases and J by 0 bases, with 7 bases between the two germline ends. CDR3: CSVALDSNQPQHF. The CDR3, as DNA: TGCAGCGTTGCTCTTGATAGCAATCAGCCCCAGCATTTT. The variable domain in full, completed from reference TRBV29-1 and TRBJ1-5, reads SAVISQKPSRDICQRGTSLTIQCQVDSQVTMMFWYRQQPGQSLTLIATANQGSEATYESGFVIDKFPISRPNLTFSTLTVSNMSPEDSSIYLCSVALDSNQPQHFGDGTRLSIL.

This clonotype was seen ten or more times. V usage is TRBV9 and J usage is TRBJ2-1, with 8 positions matching TRBD2. With 3 bases clipped from V and 2 bases from J, the junction kept 7 bases outside the gene matches. Germline V CDR1 and CDR2: SGDLS, YYNGEE. The CDR3 runs 16 residues. The CDR3 DNA sequence: TGTGCCAGCAGCGCCACCAGCGGGAGCACCTACAATGAGCAGTTCTTC. It yields the protein CASSATSGSTYNEQFF.

As to this clonotype: At one end, the junction sequence differs from germline, possibly due to a read error. This chain links TRBV15 with TRBJ2-5; no clear D. Germline V gene data show CDR1 as LNHNV and CDR2 as YYDKDF (reference sequence). There are 17 residues in the CDR3. In DNA form, the CDR3 reads TGTGCCACCAGCAGAGATCTTGCAGATTTCAACCAGGAGACCCAGTACTTC. It encodes CATSRDLADFNQETQYF.

This clonotype appeared a few times. This rearrangement joins TRBV3-1 to TRBJ1-1, with 10 bases identical to TRBD1. Germline V gives CDR1 LGHDT, CDR2 YNNKEL (reference sequence). The CDR3 is 17 residues long. Trimming removed 1 base from V and 3 bases from J; junction bases left unmatched: 8. CDR3 in amino acids: CASSQGGQGIGYTEAFF. The CDR3 DNA sequence: TGTGCCAGCAGCCAAGGGGGACAGGGGATCGGGTACACTGAAGCTTTCTTT.

The chain uses TRBV6-5 and TRBJ1-1, with D possibly being TRBD1 (6 bases). Germline CDR1 reads MNHEY; CDR2 reads SVGAGI. The CDR3 totals 14 residues. V lost 6 bases, J lost 5 bases, and 16 bases lay in between. CDR3 region: CASSPGVVRTEAFF. The CDR3 DNA sequence: TGTGCCAGCAGCCCAGGGGTTGTAAGGACTGAAGCTTTCTTT.

The V call is TRBV6-1, the J call TRBJ1-5; possibly TRBD1 for D (6 bases). Germline V lookup: CDR1 MNHNS, CDR2 SASEGT. Trimming left V 4 bases short and J 2 bases short, with 12 bases between. The CDR3 spans 15 residues. The CDR3 is CASSGVDSRNQPQHF. The CDR3 DNA is TGTGCCAGCAGTGGCGTGGACAGCCGCAATCAGCCCCAGCATTTT.

The sample holds many counts of this clonotype. This chain uses TRBV10-3 with TRBJ2-1, with 10 nucleotides matching TRBD2. V dropped 10 bases and J dropped 0; count of bases not matched to a gene: 9. CDR1 is ENHRY, CDR2 SYGVKD, per germline. CDR3 length: 16 residues. The CDR3 nucleotides are TGTGCCACTGGCCTAGCGGGGGCGAGCTCCTACAATGAGCAGTTCTTC. It translates to CATGLAGASSYNEQFF.

This clonotype was found many times. The chain is built from TRBV28 and TRBJ2-7; 9 bases line up with TRBD1. V lost 7 bases and J lost 3; bases outside the gene matches: 10. The CDR3 length is 15 residues. Germline V lookup: CDR1 MDHEN, CDR2 SYDVKM. The CDR3 here is CASIFAGQGDYEQYF. CDR3 DNA: TGTGCCAGCATTTTCGCGGGACAGGGAGACTACGAGCAGTACTTC.

Many counts were recorded for this clonotype. The chain links TRBV5-1 to TRBJ1-3; the D is unclear. V was clipped by 3 bases and J by 0 bases, with 16 bases between them. Germline V lookup: CDR1 SGHRS, CDR2 YFSETQ. CDR3 length: 17 residues. The CDR3 sequence: CASSSQTLGYSGNTIYF. CDR3 bases: TGCGCCAGCAGCTCTCAGACGTTGGGATACTCTGGAAACACCATATATTTT.

The chain uses TRBV6-5 and TRBJ2-1; no clear D. The ends were cut back, 4 bases at V and 5 bases at J, with 15 bases in the middle. Germline CDR1 is MNHEY and CDR2 is SVGAGI. The CDR3 is 15 amino acids. The DNA of the CDR3 is TGTGCCAGCAGTTCCTTGACCAGGATTCACAATGAGCAGTTCTTC. Amino acids: CASSSLTRIHNEQFF.

The chain uses TRBV5-5 and TRBJ1-1; TRBD1 is a possible D gene (5 bases). The CDR3 totals 13 residues. Germline V lookup: CDR1 SGHKS, CDR2 YYEKEE (reference sequence). Trimming took off 6 bases at V and 5 bases at J, with 14 bases between the two ends. The CDR3, as DNA: TGTGCCAGCAAATCAGGGACGGAAACTGAAGCTTTCTTT. Translation gives CASKSGTETEAFF.

The genes are TRBV20-1 and TRBJ1-2, with 8 positions matching TRBD1. The CDR3 is 16 residues long. Trimming cost V 1 base and J 4 bases; bases outside gene matches: 11. Germline loops: CDR1 DFQATT, CDR2 SNEGSKA (reference sequence). The CDR3 is CSARVPGTGPSYGYTF. CDR3 coding DNA: TGCAGTGCTAGAGTCCCCGGGACAGGACCTTCCTATGGCTACACCTTC.

In its sample, this clonotype was seen many times. The rearrangement joins TRBV27 to TRBJ1-5; perhaps TRBD1 as D (6 bases). V gave up 3 bases and J gave up 4 bases, with 10 bases separating them. Looked up from germline, CDR1 is MNHEY and CDR2 is SMNVEV (reference sequence). The CDR3 runs 14 residues. CDR3 amino acids: CASSLGQGNQPQHF. In DNA, the CDR3 is TGTGCCAGCAGTTTGGGCCAGGGGAATCAGCCCCAGCATTTT.

In its sample, this clonotype was seen many times. This chain joins TRBV7-9 and TRBJ1-6; 8 positions agree with TRBD1. The CDR3 length is 17 residues. Germline CDR1 SEHNR, CDR2 FQNEAQ (reference sequence). The V and J ends lost 5 bases and 10 bases, in that order; junction bases with no gene match: 16. The CDR3 reads CASSLHDRQGSRSPLHF. The CDR3, as DNA: TGTGCCAGCAGCCTCCACGATCGACAGGGGAGTAGATCACCCCTCCACTTT.

The chain combines TRBV5-4 with TRBJ2-7; 7 nucleotides agree with TRBD2. The CDR3 runs 15 residues. Trimming took 3 bases from V and 3 from J; bases not matched to a gene: 9. Germline-derived CDR1 and CDR2 are SGHNT and YYREEE (reference sequence). The CDR3 sequence: CASSSRREKVYEQYF. CDR3 DNA: TGTGCCAGCAGCTCGAGGCGGGAGAAGGTCTACGAGCAGTACTTC.

This clonotype has a handful of counts. This sequence joins TRBV6-2 or TRBV6-3 and TRBJ2-3; the D is unclear. V gave up 2 bases and J gave up 0 bases, with 3 bases separating them. The CDR3 has 13 residues. CDR1 is MNHEY, CDR2 SVGEGT, per germline. The CDR3 loop reads CASSYDSTDTQYF. DNA for the CDR3: TGTGCCAGCAGTTACGACAGCACAGATACGCAGTATTTT.

This clonotype was picked up many times. The chain joins TRBV4-1 to TRBJ1-1; possible D gene TRBD1, 5 bases. Trimming removed 3 bases at V and 6 bases at J, with 5 bases between. The CDR3 sequence is 11 residues long. The germline V gene has CDR1 MGHRA and CDR2 YSYEKL. The CDR3 sequence: CASSQTAEAFF. CDR3 nucleotide sequence: TGCGCCAGCAGCCAGACAGCTGAAGCTTTCTTT.

The chain is built from TRBV5-1 and TRBJ2-3, with D possibly TRBD2 on 5 matching bases. In germline, CDR1 is SGHRS, CDR2 YFSETQ. This CDR3 has 15 amino acids. V gave up 4 bases and J gave up 0 bases, with 12 bases separating them. Written as DNA, the CDR3 is TGCGCCAGCAGCCAAGGTTCGGGGAGCACAGATACGCAGTATTTT. This translates into CASSQGSGSTDTQYF. The entire variable domain, with the rest obtained from reference TRBV5-1 and TRBJ2-3, is as follows: KAGVTQTPRYLIKTRGQQVTLSCSPISGHRSVSWYQQTPGQGLQFLFEYFSETQRNKGNFPGRFSGRQFSNSRSEMNVSTLELGDSALYLCASSQGSGSTDTQYFGPGTRLTVL.

The rearrangement joins TRBV6-6 to TRBJ1-3; no reliable D call. Germline V gives CDR1 MNHNY, CDR2 SVGAGI (reference sequence). The CDR3 covers 14 residues. Trimming took off 2 bases at V and 4 bases at J, with 9 bases between the two ends. In DNA, the CDR3 is TGTGCCAGCAGTTACGGAGGGAGCGGAAACACCATATATTTT. Translated: CASSYGGSGNTIYF.

This clonotype occurred many times. This chain uses TRBV24-1 with TRBJ2-2, with 11 bases identical to TRBD1. The germline V gene has CDR1 KGHDR and CDR2 SFDVKD. The CDR3 covers 16 residues. The J segment lost 5 bases and the V segment lost 3 bases, leaving 4 bases of the junction unmatched. CDR3 in amino acids: CATSDPGTGGTGELFF. The DNA for the CDR3 is TGTGCCACCAGTGATCCCGGGACAGGGGGTACCGGGGAGCTGTTTTTT.

This clonotype was seen ten or more times. The CDR3 spells CSARDPGVGTEAFF. The CDR3 nucleotides read TGCAGTGCTAGAGATCCGGGGGTGGGCACTGAAGCTTTCTTT. V usage is TRBV20-1 and J usage is TRBJ1-1, with a tentative D call TRBD1 (5 bases). Germline V gene data show CDR1 as DFQATT and CDR2 as SNEGSKA (reference sequence). The germline V and J ends were trimmed by 0 bases and 4 bases, with 12 bases remaining between them. This CDR3 comprises 14 residues.

This clonotype was recorded at least ten times. The chain has TRBV29-1 and TRBJ1-2; D unresolved. Germline-derived CDR1 and CDR2 are SQVTM and ANQGSEA. Trimming removed 5 bases from V and 4 bases from J, with 11 bases in between. This CDR3 spans 12 amino acids. The CDR3 spells CSVRAGIYGYTF. CDR3 DNA: TGCAGCGTTAGGGCAGGCATCTATGGCTACACCTTC.

The sample holds many counts of this clonotype. J is TRBJ1-5 and V is TRBV6-1; perhaps TRBD1 as D (5 bases). Deletions cut 6 bases from V and 4 bases from J, with 13 bases between. The germline V gene has CDR1 MNHNS and CDR2 SASEGT. The CDR3 runs to 14 residues. The CDR3 spells CASRPLGANQPQHF. CDR3 nucleotides: TGTGCCAGCAGGCCCCTAGGGGCGAATCAGCCCCAGCATTTT.

A few counts support this clonotype. The chain has TRBV7-8 and TRBJ1-1; maybe TRBD1 (5 bases). This CDR3 has 15 amino acids. Germline lookup yields CDR1 SGHVS and CDR2 FQNEAQ. The V end was cut by 5 bases, the J end by 3 bases, with 16 bases between. The CDR3 sequence is CASSPRVGTYTEAFF. The CDR3 DNA reads TGTGCCAGCAGCCCTAGGGTCGGGACCTACACTGAAGCTTTCTTT.

This clonotype has just a few counts. The chain has TRBV6-6 and TRBJ1-3, with 9 bases lining up with TRBD1. This CDR3 spans 15 amino acids. Per the germline V gene, CDR1 is MNHNY and CDR2 is SVGAGI (reference sequence). J lost 3 bases, V lost 5 bases, and 5 bases had no gene match. CDR3 residues: CASSAGQGHGNTIYF. The CDR3 DNA is TGTGCCAGCAGTGCGGGACAGGGACATGGAAACACCATATATTTT.

This clonotype was counted only a few times. The genes are TRBV19 and TRBJ1-5; no definite D call. Germline values: CDR1 LNHDA, CDR2 SQIVND (reference sequence). The CDR3 is 15 residues long. V lost 7 bases and J 4 bases, leaving 17 bases between the germline ends. The CDR3 sequence is CASTTLSVLNQPQHF. Written as DNA, the CDR3 is TGTGCCAGTACCACATTGAGCGTCCTGAATCAGCCCCAGCATTTT.

The V call is TRBV7-2, the J call TRBJ1-2, with 11 positions matching TRBD1. The V segment lost 3 bases and the J segment 5 bases; nucleotides outside the gene matches: 5. Germline V gene data show CDR1 as SGHTA and CDR2 as FQGNSA. The CDR3 spans 15 residues. The CDR3 DNA reads TGTGCCAGCAGCTTGATCAGGGACAGGGGGTATGGCTACACCTTC. It encodes CASSLIRDRGYGYTF.

This clonotype was observed a handful of times. The CDR3 DNA sequence: TGTGCCAGCAGTTTCGGACAGGGGTCCAATCAGCCCCAGCATTTT. It encodes CASSFGQGSNQPQHF. V and J are TRBV12-3 or TRBV12-4 and TRBJ1-5, with 9 bases fitting TRBD1. CDR3 length: 15 residues. V was pared by 3 bases and J by 3 bases, with 3 bases of the junction left unmatched.

This clonotype showed up many times. This chain links TRBV11-1 with TRBJ2-7, with D perhaps matching TRBD2 (6 bases). The germline V gene has CDR1 SGHAT and CDR2 FQDESV (reference sequence). Trimming stripped 1 base from V and 2 bases from J, with 9 bases between. The CDR3 extends over 14 amino acids. This chain's CDR3 is CASSLVPGAYEQYF. In DNA, the CDR3 is TGTGCCAGCAGCTTAGTCCCGGGGGCCTACGAGCAGTACTTC.